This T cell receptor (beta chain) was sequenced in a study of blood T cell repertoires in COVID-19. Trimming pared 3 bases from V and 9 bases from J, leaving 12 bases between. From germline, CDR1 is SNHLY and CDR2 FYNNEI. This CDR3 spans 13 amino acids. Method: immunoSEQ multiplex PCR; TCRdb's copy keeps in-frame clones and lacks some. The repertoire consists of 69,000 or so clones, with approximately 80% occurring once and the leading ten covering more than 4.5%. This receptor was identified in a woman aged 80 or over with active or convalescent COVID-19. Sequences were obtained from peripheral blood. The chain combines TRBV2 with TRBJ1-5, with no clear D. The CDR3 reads CASSDEGHAPQHF. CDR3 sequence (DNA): TGTGCCAGCAGTGACGAGGGCCACGCGCCCCAGCATTTT.